These 8 T cell receptor beta chains came from one sample sequenced in a study of blood T cell repertoires in COVID-19. Sequenced by immunoSEQ multiplex PCR; TCRdb stores in-frame clones only, minus some. The sample holds approximately 180,000 clones; 70% to 90% are singletons and the top ten take 9.5% to 12%. Sequencing was carried out using peripheral blood. The receptors were sampled from a human donor with active or convalescent COVID-19. The donor label of this sample is uncertain.

This chain links TRBV5-4 with TRBJ2-3; TRBD2 agrees at 8 bases. V lost 4 bases, J lost 2 bases, and 9 bases stayed unmatched. The CDR3 consists of 16 residues. Germline CDR1 SGHNT, CDR2 YYREEE (reference sequence). The DNA of the CDR3 is TGTGCCAGCAGCCGTCCCGGGGGGGCGTACACAGATACGCAGTATTTT. Translation: CASSRPGGAYTDTQYF.

This rearrangement joins TRBV5-1 to TRBJ1-6, with TRBD1 identical over 10 bases. Per germline, CDR1 SGHRS and CDR2 YFSETQ. The CDR3 length is 15 residues. Unmatched junction bases numbered 6, after V lost 4 bases and J lost 8 bases. The CDR3 coding sequence is TGCGCCAGCAGCCCCGGGACAGGGGAGTATTCACCCCTCCACTTT. Amino acid sequence: CASSPGTGEYSPLHF. The full variable domain, completed using reference TRBV5-1 and TRBJ1-6, is KAGVTQTPRYLIKTRGQQVTLSCSPISGHRSVSWYQQTPGQGLQFLFEYFSETQRNKGNFPGRFSGRQFSNSRSEMNVSTLELGDSALYLCASSPGTGEYSPLHFGNGTRLTVT.

This chain connects TRBV7-3 to TRBJ2-3; 10 nucleotides match TRBD2. Germline values: CDR1 SGHTA, CDR2 FQGTGA. The CDR3 has 15 residues. V was clipped by 0 bases and J by 4 bases; unmatched bases: 1. The CDR3 loop reads CASSLTLAGADTQYF. As DNA, the CDR3 is TGTGCCAGCAGCTTAACTCTAGCGGGGGCAGATACGCAGTATTTT.

The rearrangement uses TRBV5-1 and TRBJ2-3; D uncertain. With 0 bases removed from V and 3 bases from J, the gap between germline ends came to 11 bases. Germline V gene data show CDR1 as SGHRS and CDR2 as YFSETQ. The CDR3 is 15 residues long. As DNA, the CDR3 is TGCGCCAGCAGCTTGGCTCCGCAGGTAACAGATACGCAGTATTTT. Protein: CASSLAPQVTDTQYF.

The chain couples TRBV7-9 to TRBJ2-3; D unclear. The germline gives CDR1 SEHNR, CDR2 FQNEAQ (reference sequence). The CDR3 length is 15 residues. Trimming took off 0 bases at V and 2 bases at J, with 9 bases between the two ends. In DNA, the CDR3 is TGTGCCAGCAGCTTAGCTAGATCTAACACAGATACGCAGTATTTT. This sequence encodes CASSLARSNTDTQYF.

This rearrangement joins TRBV11-2 to TRBJ2-7, with TRBD2 matching over 13 bases. Germline lookup yields CDR1 SGHAT and CDR2 FQNNGV. Germline trimming cut 0 bases from V and 5 bases from J; bases unmatched to any gene: 7. CDR3 length: 17 residues. The CDR3 reads CASSLELAGGPRHEQYF. CDR3 sequence (DNA): TGTGCCAGCAGCTTAGAACTAGCGGGGGGGCCGAGGCACGAGCAGTACTTC.

The J gene is TRBJ2-3, the V gene TRBV7-9; weak D call: TRBD1 (5 bases). The V gene's germline CDR1 is SEHNR and CDR2 FQNEAQ (reference sequence). CDR3 size: 14 residues. The germline V and J ends were trimmed by 7 bases and 3 bases, with 14 bases remaining between them. The CDR3 spells CASTVSRETDTQYF. CDR3 coding DNA: TGTGCCAGCACAGTATCCAGGGAAACAGATACGCAGTATTTT.

Only one count was recorded for this clone. This rearrangement joins TRBV7-2 to TRBJ1-6; TRBD1 matches at 7 bases. With 3 bases clipped from V and 8 bases from J, the junction kept 4 bases outside the gene matches. Germline assignment: CDR1 SGHTA and CDR2 FQGNSA. The CDR3 contains 14 residues. DNA for the CDR3: TGTGCCAGCAGCTTTTTTGGACAGGATTCACCCCTCCACTTT. Amino acids: CASSFFGQDSPLHF.